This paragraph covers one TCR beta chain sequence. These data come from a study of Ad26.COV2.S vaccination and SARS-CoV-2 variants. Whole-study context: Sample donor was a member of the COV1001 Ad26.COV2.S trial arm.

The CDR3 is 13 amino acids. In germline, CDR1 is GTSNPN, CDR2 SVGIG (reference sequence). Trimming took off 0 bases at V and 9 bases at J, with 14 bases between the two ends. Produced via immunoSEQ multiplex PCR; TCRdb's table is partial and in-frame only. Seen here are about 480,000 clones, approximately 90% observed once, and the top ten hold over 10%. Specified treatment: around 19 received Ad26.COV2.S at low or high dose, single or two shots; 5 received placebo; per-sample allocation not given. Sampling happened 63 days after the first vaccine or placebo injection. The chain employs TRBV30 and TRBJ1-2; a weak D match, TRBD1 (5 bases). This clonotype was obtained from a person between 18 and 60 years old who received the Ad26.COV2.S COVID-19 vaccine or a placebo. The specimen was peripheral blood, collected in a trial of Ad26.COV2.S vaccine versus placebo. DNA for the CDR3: TGTGCCTGGAGTGTACGCAGGGCGTCGAGCTACACCTTC. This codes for CAWSVRRASSYTF.